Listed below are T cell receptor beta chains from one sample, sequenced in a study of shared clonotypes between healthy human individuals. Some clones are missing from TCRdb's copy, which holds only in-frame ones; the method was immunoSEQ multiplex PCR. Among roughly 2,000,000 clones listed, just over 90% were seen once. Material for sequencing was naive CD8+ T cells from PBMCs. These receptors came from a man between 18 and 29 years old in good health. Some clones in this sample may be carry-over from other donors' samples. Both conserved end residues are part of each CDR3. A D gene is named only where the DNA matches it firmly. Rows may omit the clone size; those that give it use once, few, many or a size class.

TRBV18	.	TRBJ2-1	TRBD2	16	TGTGCCAGCTCACCGGAAGGACTAGCGTCCTACAATGAGCAGTTCTTC	CASSPEGLASYNEQFF
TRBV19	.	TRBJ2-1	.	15	TGTGCCAGTGCGAACCCGTCAACCTCCTACAATGAGCAGTTCTTC	CASANPSTSYNEQFF
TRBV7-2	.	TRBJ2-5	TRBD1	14	TGTGCCAGCAGCCATCGGACAGGTGGCGAGACCCAGTACTTC	CASSHRTGGETQYF
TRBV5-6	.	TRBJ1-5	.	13	TGTGCCAGCAGCTTGTCCCCCAGTCAGCCCCAGCATTTT	CASSLSPSQPQHF
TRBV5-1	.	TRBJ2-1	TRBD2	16	TGCGCCAGCAGTTTTAGCGGGAGGGCCAGCTACAATGAGCAGTTCTTC	CASSFSGRASYNEQFF
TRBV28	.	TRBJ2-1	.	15	TGTGCCAGCAGAAACAGGGCACAGACGTTTGATGAGCAGTTCTTC	CASRNRAQTFDEQFF
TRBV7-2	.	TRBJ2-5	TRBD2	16	TGTGCCAGCAGCCCCGGACTAGCGGTGATCCAAGAGACCCAGTACTTC	CASSPGLAVIQETQYF
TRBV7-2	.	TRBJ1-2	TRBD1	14	TGTGCCAGCAGCTCGCGGACAGGGGGCGGTGGCTACACCTTC	CASSSRTGGGGYTF
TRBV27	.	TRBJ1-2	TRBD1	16	TGTGCCAGCTGGCCGGGACAGGGTGGCTTTTATCATGGCTACACCTTC	CASWPGQGGFYHGYTF
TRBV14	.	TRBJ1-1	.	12	TGTGCCAGCAGCTCCTCCCCCCATGCGGCTTTCTTT	CASSSSPHAAFF
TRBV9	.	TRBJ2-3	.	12	TGTGCCAGCAGCCCCCCGTTAGCTACGCAGTATTTT	CASSPPLATQYF
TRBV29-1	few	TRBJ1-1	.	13	TGCAGCGTCGATCCAGTGGTAGGACTCGAAGCTTTCTTT	CSVDPVVGLEAFF
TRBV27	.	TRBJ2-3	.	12	TGTGCCAGCAGTCCCCGGGGAGATACGCAGTATTTT	CASSPRGDTQYF
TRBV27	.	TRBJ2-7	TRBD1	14	TGTGCCAGCAGTTTAAGGGACAGTACCTACGAGCAGTACTTC	CASSLRDSTYEQYF
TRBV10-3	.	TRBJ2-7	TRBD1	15	TGTGCCATCAGTCCCCAGGGACAGGGTACCTACGAGCAGTACTTC	CAISPQGQGTYEQYF
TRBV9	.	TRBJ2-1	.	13	TGTGCCAGCAGCCCATTGGTAGGGGTTGAGCAGTTCTTC	CASSPLVGVEQFF
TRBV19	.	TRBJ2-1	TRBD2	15	TGTGCCAGTAATGGTGGGACTAGCGGGTACAATGAGCAGTTCTTC	CASNGGTSGYNEQFF
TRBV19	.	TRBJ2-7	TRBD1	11	TGTGCCAGCCGACAGGGTCACGAGCAGTACTTC	CASRQGHEQYF
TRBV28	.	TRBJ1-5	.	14	TGTGCCAGCAGTTTTCACCGGGGCAGGCTGCCCCAGCATTTT	CASSFHRGRLPQHF
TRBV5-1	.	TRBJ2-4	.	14	TGCGCCAGCAGCTTGGACAGCACCAAAAACATTCAGTACTTC	CASSLDSTKNIQYF
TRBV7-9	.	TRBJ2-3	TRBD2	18	TGTGCCAGCAGCTCACCAGGCAAGCGGGAGTGGAGCACAGATACGCAGTATTTT	CASSSPGKREWSTDTQYF
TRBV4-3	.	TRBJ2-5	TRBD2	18	TGCGCCAGCAGCCATGGAGCGGGACTAGCGGCTCTTAGGGAGACCCAGTACTTC	CASSHGAGLAALRETQYF
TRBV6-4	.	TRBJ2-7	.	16	TGTGCCAGCAGTGACTCGACGCAGGGTGTTTCCTACGAGCAGTACTTC	CASSDSTQGVSYEQYF
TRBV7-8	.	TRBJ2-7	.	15	TGTGCCAGCAGCTTCACGGGCCCCCGGGCTCTCGAGCAGTACTTC	CASSFTGPRALEQYF
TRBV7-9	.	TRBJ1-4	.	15	TGTGCCAGCAGCCCCCATTGGGCCGAGGGCGAAAAACTGTTTTTT	CASSPHWAEGEKLFF
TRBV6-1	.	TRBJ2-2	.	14	TGTGCCAGCAAGGTCCTCCGAGGACCCGGGGAGCTGTTTTTT	CASKVLRGPGELFF
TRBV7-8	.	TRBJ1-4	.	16	TGTGCCAGCAGCTTATATCTTGGTGCAACTAATGAAAAACTGTTTTTT	CASSLYLGATNEKLFF
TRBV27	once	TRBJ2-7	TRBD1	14	TGTGCCAGCGGGAGCCGGGACAGTTCCTACGAGCAGTACTTC	CASGSRDSSYEQYF
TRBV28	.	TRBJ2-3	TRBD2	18	TGTGCCAGCAGTTTGCGGGAGCGAATGATGAGAAACACAGATACGCAGTATTTT	CASSLRERMMRNTDTQYF
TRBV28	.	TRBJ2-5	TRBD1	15	TGTGCCAGCAGCTATCCTACGGGACAGCAAGAGACCCAGTACTTC	CASSYPTGQQETQYF
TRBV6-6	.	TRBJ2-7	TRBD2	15	TGTGCCAGCAGTTACTCGTCCGGGAGGGCCGCCGAGCAGTACTTC	CASSYSSGRAAEQYF
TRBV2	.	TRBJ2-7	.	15	TGTGCCAGCAGAGACGCTATTTTGGGGACCTACGAGCAGTACTTC	CASRDAILGTYEQYF
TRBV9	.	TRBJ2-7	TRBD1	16	TGTGCCAGCAGCCACGACAGGGCTAGTTCTTCCTACGAGCAGTACTTC	CASSHDRASSSYEQYF
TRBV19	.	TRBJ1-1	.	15	TGTGCCAGTAGTATCGACAGGTGGATGAACACTGAAGCTTTCTTT	CASSIDRWMNTEAFF
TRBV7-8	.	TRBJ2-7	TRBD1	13	TGTGCCAGCCATCAGGGGGATACCTACGAGCAGTACTTC	CASHQGDTYEQYF
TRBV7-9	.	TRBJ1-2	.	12	TGTGCCAGCAGCTTCTTAGACCCGGGATACACCTTC	CASSFLDPGYTF
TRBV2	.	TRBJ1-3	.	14	TGTGCCAGCAGTGAGGGTGGATCTGGAAACACCATATATTTT	CASSEGGSGNTIYF
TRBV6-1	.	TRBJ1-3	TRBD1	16	TGTGCCAGCAGTGGACAGGGACACCACTCTGGAAACACCATATATTTT	CASSGQGHHSGNTIYF
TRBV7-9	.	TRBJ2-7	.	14	TGTGCCAGCAGCTTAGGGGGGAACGATAACGAGCAGTACTTC	CASSLGGNDNEQYF
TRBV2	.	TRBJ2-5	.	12	TGTGCCAGCACCCCTGGGCAAGAGACCCAGTACTTC	CASTPGQETQYF
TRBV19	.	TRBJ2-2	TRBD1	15	TGTGCCAGTAGATATCGACAGGGTATTACCGGGGAGCTGTTTTTT	CASRYRQGITGELFF
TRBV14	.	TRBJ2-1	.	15	TGTGCCAGCAGCCATGTCCGGGATTGGGCAAATGAGCAGTTCTTC	CASSHVRDWANEQFF
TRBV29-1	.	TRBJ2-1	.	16	TGCAGCGGGGGGCCTGGGACGGTAAGCTCCTACAATGAGCAGTTCTTC	CSGGPGTVSSYNEQFF
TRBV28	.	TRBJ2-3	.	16	TGTGCCAGCAGTTTTGAGTTGAACAGGAGCACAGATACGCAGTATTTT	CASSFELNRSTDTQYF
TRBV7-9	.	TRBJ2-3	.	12	TGTGCCAGCAAGAGAGGGGACGCGGCGCAGTATTTT	CASKRGDAAQYF
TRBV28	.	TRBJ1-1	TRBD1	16	TGTGCCAGCAGAGACCGGGACAGGGGACTCGACACTGAAGCTTTCTTT	CASRDRDRGLDTEAFF
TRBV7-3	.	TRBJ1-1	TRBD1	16	TGTGCCAGCAGCCCGCCGACAGGGGGCACGAACACTGAAGCTTTCTTT	CASSPPTGGTNTEAFF
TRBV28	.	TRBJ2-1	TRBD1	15	TGTGCCAGCAGTTGGGGACAGGGGAGAAACAATGAGCAGTTCTTC	CASSWGQGRNNEQFF
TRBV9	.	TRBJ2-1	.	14	TGTGCCAGCAGCGTATACGGTTCCTACAATGAGCAGTTCTTC	CASSVYGSYNEQFF
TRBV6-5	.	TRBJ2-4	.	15	TGTGCCAGCAGTCGGCCCGACGGAGCCAAAAACATTCAGTACTTC	CASSRPDGAKNIQYF
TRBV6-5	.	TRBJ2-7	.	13	TGTGCCAGCAGTTACTCCTATTCTTACGAGCAGTACTTC	CASSYSYSYEQYF
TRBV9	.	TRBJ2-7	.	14	TGTGCCAGCAGCGTTTTAGGGAAACCCTACGAGCAGTACTTC	CASSVLGKPYEQYF
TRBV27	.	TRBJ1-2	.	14	TGTGCCAGCAGTGTGACAGGTCTGAGCTATGGCTACACCTTC	CASSVTGLSYGYTF
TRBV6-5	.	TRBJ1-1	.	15	TGTGCCAGCAGTTACGGGGGTTGGGGGAACACTGAAGCTTTCTTT	CASSYGGWGNTEAFF
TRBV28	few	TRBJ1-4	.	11	TGTGCCAGCAGCCCACATGAAAAACTGTTTTTT	CASSPHEKLFF
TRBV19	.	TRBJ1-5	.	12	TGTGCCAGTAGTATAGGTGGCTTGCCCCAGCATTTT	CASSIGGLPQHF
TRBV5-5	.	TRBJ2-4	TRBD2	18	TGTGCCAGCAGCCGGGGACTACCCCTAACTCTAGCCAAAAACATTCAGTACTTC	CASSRGLPLTLAKNIQYF
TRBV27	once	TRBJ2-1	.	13	TGTGCCAGCAGTTCCGGGCTCTACAATGAGCAGTTCTTC	CASSSGLYNEQFF
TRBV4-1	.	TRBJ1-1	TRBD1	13	TGCGCCAGCAGCACAAGACAGGGCACTGAAGCTTTCTTT	CASSTRQGTEAFF
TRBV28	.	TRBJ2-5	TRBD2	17	TGTGCCAGCACCATCACTGAACTCGCGGGGGTAGGAGAGACCCAGTACTTC	CASTITELAGVGETQYF